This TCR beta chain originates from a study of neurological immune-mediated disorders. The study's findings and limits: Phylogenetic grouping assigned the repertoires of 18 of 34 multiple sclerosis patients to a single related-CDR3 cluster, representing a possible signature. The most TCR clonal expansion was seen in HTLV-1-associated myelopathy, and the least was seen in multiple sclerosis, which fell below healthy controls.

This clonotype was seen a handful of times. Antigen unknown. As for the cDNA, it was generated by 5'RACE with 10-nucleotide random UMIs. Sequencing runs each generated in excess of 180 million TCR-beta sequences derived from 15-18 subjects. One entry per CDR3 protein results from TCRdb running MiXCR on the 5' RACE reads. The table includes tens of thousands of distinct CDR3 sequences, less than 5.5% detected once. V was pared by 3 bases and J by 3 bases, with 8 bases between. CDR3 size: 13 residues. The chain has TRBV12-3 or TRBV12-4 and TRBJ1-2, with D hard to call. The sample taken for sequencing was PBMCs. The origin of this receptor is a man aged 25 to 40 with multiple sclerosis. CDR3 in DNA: TGTGCCAGCAGTTTGGGTCTTGACTATGGCTACACCTTC. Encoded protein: CASSLGLDYGYTF.